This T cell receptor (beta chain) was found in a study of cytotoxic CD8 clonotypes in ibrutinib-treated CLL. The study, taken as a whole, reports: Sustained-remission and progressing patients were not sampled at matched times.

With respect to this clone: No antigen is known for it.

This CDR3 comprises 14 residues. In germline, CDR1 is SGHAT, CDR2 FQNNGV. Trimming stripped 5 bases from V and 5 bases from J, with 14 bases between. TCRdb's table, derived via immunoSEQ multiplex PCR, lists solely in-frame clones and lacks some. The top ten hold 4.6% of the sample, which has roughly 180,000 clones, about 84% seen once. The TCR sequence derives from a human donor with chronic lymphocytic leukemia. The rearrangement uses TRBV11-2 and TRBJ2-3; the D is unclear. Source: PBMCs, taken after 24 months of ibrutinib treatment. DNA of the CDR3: TGTGCCAGCAGCCCCGGACGAGTCGGAGATACGCAGTATTTT. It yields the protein CASSPGRVGDTQYF.